The 17 T cell receptor beta chains below were found in one sample sequenced in a study of Graves' ophthalmopathy and Graves' hyperthyroidism. The authors amplified TCR beta CDR3 regions from RNA transcripts. RT-PCR in the first round used HTBI primers; a second-round multiplex PCR followed. One entry per CDR3 protein, called by TCRdb with MiXCR from the multiplex PCR reads. The sample lists some 750,000 distinct CDR3 sequences, approximately 40% occurring once. The sequencing input was peripheral blood. These TCRs come from an adult man with Graves' ophthalmopathy.

Comment on this clonotype: One junction end does not reproduce the germline sequence, and a read error may be involved. The gene calls are TRBV25-1 and TRBJ1-1, with D unclear. The CDR3 runs 14 residues. In germline, CDR1 is MGHDK, CDR2 SYGVNS. Here the CDR3 reads CASTPVHQNTEAFF. The CDR3 bases are TGTGCCAGCACTCCGGTACACCAGAACACTGAAGCCTTCTTT.

V gene TRBV5-1 combines with J gene TRBJ1-2, with 7 bases lining up with TRBD1. Germline V gene lookup returns CDR1 SGHRS and CDR2 YFSETQ. With 6 bases clipped from V and 4 bases from J, the junction kept 6 bases outside the gene matches. The CDR3 totals 13 residues. The CDR3 DNA is TGCGCCAGCAAACGGGACAGCTCCTATGGCTACACCTTC. It translates to CASKRDSSYGYTF.

The chain combines TRBV6-5 with TRBJ1-5, with 7 bases matching TRBD1. The CDR3 contains 15 residues. V shed 6 bases and J 8 bases; nucleotides not matched to a gene: 13. Germline V gene lookup returns CDR1 MNHEY and CDR2 SVGAGI. As DNA, the CDR3 is TGTGCCAGCAGCCCAAACTGGGACAGCGCCGAGCCCCAGCATTTT. Residues: CASSPNWDSAEPQHF.

About this clonotype itself: Likely a read error: the CDR3 ends without its conserved phenylalanine or tryptophan. The limits of the CDR3 on the DNA are not certain, so only TCRdb's listed CDR3 is given. The gene calls are TRBV10-3 and TRBJ1-4. The length of the CDR3 is 8 amino acids, counting both ends. Germline lookup yields CDR1 ENHRY and CDR2 SYGVKD. CDR3 amino acids: CAISLAGD.

The gene calls are TRBV6-5 and TRBJ2-5; D is possibly TRBD2 (7 bases). There are 14 residues in the CDR3. The germline gives CDR1 MNHEY, CDR2 SVGAGI. The V end lost 7 bases, the J end lost 3 bases, and 15 bases lay between the germline ends. The CDR3 spells CASTGRGGEETQYF. The CDR3 DNA sequence: TGTGCCAGCACCGGAAGAGGGGGGGAAGAGACCCAGTACTTC.

This clonotype was seen repeatedly, ten times or more. The chain is built from TRBV24-1 and TRBJ1-2, with D unresolved. CDR1 is KGHDR and CDR2 is SFDVKD in the germline V gene. V was cut by 0 bases and J by 10 bases, with 5 bases left in between. The CDR3 contains 11 residues. The CDR3 protein is CATSDLGLYTF. CDR3 nucleotide sequence: TGTGCCACCAGTGATTTGGGCCTCTACACCTTC.

This clonotype was observed many times. The V gene is TRBV5-8, the J gene TRBJ2-5; either TRBD1 or TRBD2 may supply D (5 bases each). From germline, CDR1 is SGHTS and CDR2 YDEGEE. The CDR3 is made up of 14 amino acids. Trimming cost V 3 bases and J 5 bases, with 14 bases left between them. The CDR3 DNA reads TGTGCCAGCAGCTCGGCCGGGGCGCGGGAGACCCAGTACTTC. Its protein product is CASSSAGARETQYF.

Points on this clonotype: A much more abundant neighbour one base away suggests this may be a read error. The CDR3 protein is CATSTAGGAGNQPQHF. CDR3 coding DNA: TGTGCCACCAGTACTGCAGGGGGCGCGGGCAATCAGCCCCAGCATTTT. The rearrangement links TRBV24-1 to TRBJ1-5, with TRBD1 matching over 8 bases. Germline V gene data show CDR1 as KGHDR and CDR2 as SFDVKD. V shed 6 bases, J shed 2 bases, and the junction held 8 bases outside the gene matches. The length of the CDR3 is 16 residues.

The sample holds one count of this clonotype. A much bigger clone sits one base away, suggesting this may be a read error. This chain joins TRBV19 and TRBJ1-1; possibly TRBD1 for D (5 bases). V lost 5 bases, J lost 4 bases, and 17 bases lay in between. The germline V gene has CDR1 LNHDA and CDR2 SQIVND (reference sequence). CDR3 length: 15 residues. CDR3 coding DNA: TGTGCCAGTAGTTCCGGGGCGCTCATGACCACTGAAGCTTTCTTT. It specifies CASSSGALMTTEAFF.

This clonotype was seen repeatedly, ten times or more. The J gene is TRBJ2-5, the V gene TRBV7-9; 9 bases match TRBD1. V lost 1 base and J lost 2; bases outside the gene matches: 5. The CDR3 extends over 16 amino acids. Germline-derived CDR1 and CDR2 are SEHNR and FQNEAQ (reference sequence). Here the CDR3 reads CASSLGDRDTQETQYF. For the CDR3, the DNA is TGTGCCAGCAGCTTAGGGGACAGGGACACACAAGAGACCCAGTACTTC.

The V call is TRBV9, the J call TRBJ1-4; D gene uncertain. The CDR3 is 14 residues long. V lost 2 bases and J 8 bases, leaving 13 bases between the germline ends. The V gene's germline CDR1 is SGDLS and CDR2 YYNGEE. The CDR3 reads CASSVPGYPEKLFF. The CDR3 bases are TGTGCCAGCAGCGTCCCAGGCTACCCCGAAAAACTGTTTTTT.

This clonotype was found many times. This chain connects TRBV2 to TRBJ1-6, with D uncertain. This CDR3 is 12 amino acids long. V gave up 0 bases and J gave up 10 bases, with 4 bases separating them. The V gene's germline CDR1 is SNHLY and CDR2 FYNNEI. CDR3 loop: CASSEAASPLHF. CDR3 in DNA: TGTGCCAGCAGTGAAGCGGCCTCACCCCTCCACTTT.

Comments on this clonotype: With a much larger clone just one base away, this may be a read error. The rearrangement uses TRBV29-1 and TRBJ2-2; D may be TRBD1 (5 bases). The germline V and J ends were trimmed by 4 bases and 6 bases, with 12 bases remaining between them. The germline V gene encodes CDR1 SQVTM and CDR2 ANQGSEA. The CDR3 totals 13 residues. The CDR3: CSVVKGVSGELFF. The CDR3 region has the DNA TGCAGCGTTGTGAAAGGGGTCTCCGGGGAGCTGTTTTTT.

This clonotype was detected many times. The rearrangement uses TRBV7-3 and TRBJ1-1, with a tentative D call TRBD1 (6 bases). This CDR3 is built from 15 residues. Trimming took off 1 base at V and 0 bases at J, with 9 bases between the two ends. Germline CDR1 is SGHTA and CDR2 is FQGTGA. In DNA form, the CDR3 reads TGTGCCAGCAGCTTAATCGGGACAATGAACACTGAAGCTTTCTTT. Translated, it gives CASSLIGTMNTEAFF.

The rearrangement links TRBV29-1 to TRBJ2-5; D is tentatively TRBD1 or TRBD2 (6 bases each). The CDR3 is 12 residues long. With 4 bases removed from V and 4 bases from J, the gap between germline ends came to 10 bases. CDR1 is SQVTM and CDR2 is ANQGSEA in the germline V gene. The CDR3 protein is CSVGPGAETQYF. In DNA, the CDR3 is TGCAGCGTTGGGCCGGGGGCAGAGACCCAGTACTTC.

The chain carries TRBV10-3 and TRBJ2-3, with no clear D. Trimming removed 10 bases at V and 3 bases at J, with 11 bases between. Germline CDR1 is ENHRY and CDR2 is SYGVKD. The CDR3 covers 12 residues. CDR3 sequence reads: CATRDPTDTQYF. Here the CDR3 DNA reads TGTGCCACCCGAGATCCGACAGATACGCAGTATTTT.

Notes on this clonotype: One junction end does not reproduce the germline sequence, and a read error may be involved. The chain carries TRBV11-1 and TRBJ1-2; no firm D call. In germline, CDR1 is SGHAT, CDR2 FQDESV (reference sequence). This CDR3 is built from 12 residues. The CDR3 loop is CTSNGVNYGYTF. The CDR3 coding sequence is TGTACCAGCAACGGAGTAAACTATGGCTACACCTTC. Using reference TRBV11-1 and TRBJ1-2 for the parts outside the CDR3, the full variable domain is EAEVAQSPRYKITEKSQAVAFWCDPISGHATLYWYRQILGQGPELLVQFQDESVVDDSQLPKDRFSAERLKGVDSTLKIQPAELGDSAMYLCTSNGVNYGYTFGSGTRLTVV.